This T cell receptor beta chain emerged from a study of T cell responses to AZD1222 COVID-19 vaccine. This CDR3 has 15 amino acids. CDR1 LGHNA and CDR2 YSLEER come from the germline V gene. Trimming cost V 4 bases and J 2 bases, with 13 bases left between them. Findings and caveats of the study: Spike-specific TCR breadth and depth were elevated following two AZD1222 doses.

The method was immunoSEQ multiplex PCR; TCRdb's version includes in-frame clones alone and lacks a portion of them. The table lists some 110,000 clones, 85% to 90% of them singletons. This clone is a singleton in its sample. Its antigen is still unknown. This TCR derives from an adult who received the AZD1222 COVID-19 vaccine. The specimen comprised peripheral blood, sampled 28 days after the second AZD1222 dose. The chain employs TRBV4-3 and TRBJ2-3, with D unresolved. CDR3 amino acids: CASSRSLRATDTQYF. The CDR3, as DNA: TGCGCCAGCAGCCGAAGCCTAAGGGCCACAGATACGCAGTATTTT.